Following are 23 T cell receptor beta chains from one sample sequenced in a study of shared T cell receptors in the human thymus. Clones were sequenced by immunoSEQ multiplex PCR, and TCRdb holds only the in-frame ones, with some missing. In the table there are over 450,000 clones, approximately 80% of which are singletons. The same sample was also studied in work on human thymus T cells.

The source material was thymocytes. The source of these receptors is a boy in the first two years of life with a congenital heart defect.

This clone was detected a few times. CDR3 coding DNA: TGTGCCAGGCGCCTTTACAATGAGCAGTTCTTC. It specifies CARRLYNEQFF. This sequence joins TRBV5-8 and TRBJ2-1, with unresolved D. Germline-derived CDR1 and CDR2 are SGHTS and YDEGEE. V was cut by 8 bases and J by 4 bases, with 7 bases left in between. The CDR3 has 11 amino acids.

This chain connects TRBV28 to TRBJ1-5, with D unclear. This CDR3 contains 15 residues. V was cut by 4 bases and J by 5 bases, with 15 bases left in between. Germline values: CDR1 MDHEN, CDR2 SYDVKM. This chain's CDR3 is CASSSLPLLDQPQHF. CDR3 in DNA: TGTGCCAGCAGTTCCCTACCACTACTGGATCAGCCCCAGCATTTT.

This chain connects TRBV27 to TRBJ2-7; D may be TRBD2 (5 bases). The V end was cut by 5 bases, the J end by 2 bases, with 10 bases between. The CDR3 totals 13 residues. Germline assignment: CDR1 MNHEY and CDR2 SMNVEV (reference sequence). DNA of the CDR3: TGTGCCAGCAGTCCGACTATAACCTACGAGCAGTACTTC. Encoded protein: CASSPTITYEQYF.

This clone occurred once. V usage is TRBV12-5 and J usage is TRBJ1-4; D perhaps matches TRBD1 (5 bases). Germline-derived CDR1 and CDR2 are LGHNT and FRNRAP. Trimming shortened V by 5 bases and J by 8 bases, and 15 bases separated the two germline ends. CDR3 length: 14 residues. In DNA form, the CDR3 reads TGTGCTAGTGGTCCTCCCGCGGGGCAGGAAAAACTGTTTTTT. Translated: CASGPPAGQEKLFF.

The chain combines TRBV4-3 with TRBJ1-2, with D tentatively TRBD1 (6 bases). Germline CDR1 reads LGHNA; CDR2 reads YSLEER. The CDR3 covers 14 residues. Trimming stripped 6 bases from V and 6 bases from J, with 17 bases between. The DNA of the CDR3 is TGCGCCAGCAGTCCTACAGGGATGTGGGATGGCTACACCTTC. Translating gives CASSPTGMWDGYTF.

V is TRBV5-1 and J is TRBJ2-7; D is undetermined. The germline V gene encodes CDR1 SGHRS and CDR2 YFSETQ. The CDR3 sequence is 13 residues long. Trimming took 1 base from V and 3 from J, leaving 8 bases between them. The CDR3 bases are TGCGCCAGCAGCTTGCACGGGTTCTACGAGCAGTACTTC. The encoded protein is CASSLHGFYEQYF.

The gene calls are TRBV7-9 and TRBJ2-5; a weak D match, TRBD2 (5 bases). The end of the DNA fits TRBJ2-7 better, so the J call may be wrong. The CDR3 runs 13 residues. Looked up from germline, CDR1 is SEHNR and CDR2 is FQNEAQ (reference sequence). CDR3 protein: CASSLARDYEQYF. The CDR3, as DNA: TGTGCCAGCAGCTTAGCCCGGGACTACGAGCAGTACTTC.

This clone has a single count. The chain links TRBV2 to TRBJ2-3; maybe TRBD1 (6 bases). The CDR3 is 17 residues long. Trimming shortened V by 3 bases and J by 2 bases, and 18 bases separated the two germline ends. From germline, CDR1 is SNHLY and CDR2 FYNNEI. For the CDR3, the DNA is TGTGCCAGCAGTGAGGGGGCGACGGAGTCCTACACAGATACGCAGTATTTT. Translation: CASSEGATESYTDTQYF.

The V and J genes are TRBV29-1 and TRBJ2-3, with 7 bases identical to TRBD2. Germline V gene sequence: CDR1 SQVTM, CDR2 ANQGSEA. The J segment lost 3 bases and the V segment lost 7 bases, leaving 7 bases of the junction unmatched. The CDR3 totals 13 residues. The DNA of the CDR3 is TGCAGCGCCGCACCTAGCGGAACAGATACGCAGTATTTT. This sequence encodes CSAAPSGTDTQYF.

A single count supports this clone. The chain is built from TRBV5-6 and TRBJ2-2; D might be TRBD1 (6 bases). The germline CDR1 and CDR2 sequences are SGHDT and YYEEEE. Trimming shortened V by 4 bases and J by 0 bases, and 7 bases separated the two germline ends. CDR3 length: 14 amino acids. The CDR3 loop reads CASSGQPNTGELFF. In nucleotides, the CDR3 is TGTGCCAGCAGCGGACAGCCGAACACCGGGGAGCTGTTTTTT.

The CDR3 reads CASSHRLAQETQYF. Written as DNA, the CDR3 is TGTGCCAGCAGCCACCGACTAGCTCAAGAGACCCAGTACTTC. The chain employs TRBV14 and TRBJ2-5; 7 positions match TRBD2. Trimming removed 3 bases from V and 2 bases from J; junction bases left unmatched: 3. The CDR3 has 14 residues. The germline V gene encodes CDR1 SGHDN and CDR2 FVKESK.

V gene TRBV7-6 combines with J gene TRBJ2-3; D perhaps matches TRBD2 (6 bases). The germline V and J ends were trimmed by 1 base and 11 bases, with 16 bases remaining between them. The V gene's germline CDR1 is SGHVS and CDR2 FNYEAQ. This CDR3 contains 14 residues. Here the CDR3 DNA reads TGTGCCAGCAGCTTAGTAGCGTGGGGGGTGGAGCAGTATTTT. Translated: CASSLVAWGVEQYF. Full variable domain (rest looked up from reference TRBV7-6 and TRBJ2-3): GAGVSQSPRYKVTKRGQDVALRCDPISGHVSLYWYRQALGQGPEFLTYFNYEAQQDKSGLPNDRFSAERPEGSISTLTIQRTEQRDSAMYRCASSLVAWGVEQYFGPGTRLTVL.

The chain has TRBV19 and TRBJ1-3; tentative D call: TRBD1 (6 bases). This CDR3 comprises 18 residues. Germline CDR1 LNHDA, CDR2 SQIVND (reference sequence). Between the trimmed V and J ends, which lost 3 bases and 0 bases, there was a span of 18 bases. The CDR3 reads CASSIPGHPESSGNTIYF. DNA of the CDR3: TGTGCCAGTAGTATTCCGGGACACCCCGAAAGCTCTGGAAACACCATATATTTT.

The V gene is TRBV12-5, the J gene TRBJ2-1, with D unclear. Trimming shortened V by 2 bases and J by 9 bases, and 14 bases separated the two germline ends. Per germline, CDR1 LGHNT and CDR2 FRNRAP. This CDR3 region has 14 residues. The CDR3 sequence: CASGLPLPPGEQFF. CDR3 nucleotide sequence: TGTGCTAGTGGTTTGCCCTTGCCCCCCGGTGAGCAGTTCTTC.

Comment on this clone: A junction boundary mismatches the germline segment, possibly from a read error. The rearrangement links TRBV15 to TRBJ2-1; the match to TRBD2 covers 7 bases. The CDR3 is made up of 17 amino acids. In germline, CDR1 is LNHNV, CDR2 YYDKDF (reference sequence). For the CDR3, the DNA is TGTGCCGCCAGCAGAGATCTTTACGCGGGAGCTTACAATGAGCAGTTCTTC. Its translation: CAASRDLYAGAYNEQFF.

This chain joins TRBV25-1 and TRBJ2-1; D is undetermined. Germline V gene sequence: CDR1 MGHDK, CDR2 SYGVNS. V lost 3 bases and J lost 5, with 8 bases in between. There are 13 residues in the CDR3. CDR3 residues: CASSEGQHNEQFF. In nucleotides, the CDR3 is TGTGCCAGCAGTGAGGGCCAGCACAATGAGCAGTTCTTC. Together with reference TRBV25-1 and TRBJ2-1, the CDR3 gives the full variable domain: EADIYQTPRYLVIGTGKKITLECSQTMGHDKMYWYQQDPGMELHLIHYSYGVNSTEKGDLSSESTVSRIRTEHFPLTLESARPSHTSQYLCASSEGQHNEQFFGPGTRLTVL.

This rearrangement joins TRBV5-1 to TRBJ2-1, with D perhaps TRBD2 (6 bases). Germline-derived CDR1 and CDR2 are SGHRS and YFSETQ. The CDR3 covers 17 residues. Between the trimmed V and J ends, which lost 0 bases and 0 bases, there was a span of 13 bases. Here the CDR3 reads CASSLGSSESSYNEQFF. CDR3 in DNA: TGCGCCAGCAGCTTGGGCTCTAGCGAGAGCTCCTACAATGAGCAGTTCTTC.

As regards this clone: An end of the junction does not agree with germline; a read error may underlie this. The V call is TRBV14, the J call TRBJ2-1; 7 nucleotides match TRBD2. The germline CDR1 and CDR2 sequences are SGHDN and FVKESK. The CDR3 spans 12 residues. The DNA for the CDR3 is TGTGCCAGCAGCCAAGTGGCAGGGCGGGGGATCTTC. This encodes CASSQVAGRGIF.

This clone was detected a few times. This chain connects TRBV5-1 to TRBJ1-1, with unresolved D. Trimming took off 0 bases at V and 2 bases at J, with 14 bases between the two ends. This CDR3 has 16 residues. Germline assignment: CDR1 SGHRS and CDR2 YFSETQ. CDR3 loop: CASSLDVPRRNTEAFF. In DNA form, the CDR3 reads TGCGCCAGCAGCTTGGATGTCCCCAGAAGAAACACTGAAGCTTTCTTT. Combining the CDR3 with reference TRBV5-1 and TRBJ1-1 gives the whole variable domain KAGVTQTPRYLIKTRGQQVTLSCSPISGHRSVSWYQQTPGQGLQFLFEYFSETQRNKGNFPGRFSGRQFSNSRSEMNVSTLELGDSALYLCASSLDVPRRNTEAFFGQGTRLTVV.

The chain recombines TRBV27 with TRBJ2-1, with 12 bases fitting TRBD2. The CDR3 length is 17 residues. Per the germline V gene, CDR1 is MNHEY and CDR2 is SMNVEV (reference sequence). Trimming at V came to 3 bases and at J to 6 bases, leaving 9 bases not matched to a gene. CDR3 nucleotide sequence: TGTGCCAGCAGTTTTCGCCCCTCTAGCGGGAGGGTCAATGAGCAGTTCTTC. This codes for CASSFRPSSGRVNEQFF.

The chain is built from TRBV7-2 and TRBJ2-7; D possibly corresponds to TRBD2 (5 bases). Per the germline V gene, CDR1 is SGHTA and CDR2 is FQGNSA. This CDR3 is built from 13 residues. V was clipped by 5 bases and J by 2 bases, with 10 bases between them. DNA for the CDR3: TGTGCCAGCAGCCCCCCGGGGACCTACGAGCAGTACTTC. Protein sequence: CASSPPGTYEQYF.

The genes are TRBV4-3 and TRBJ2-1; 11 bases line up with TRBD2. The V segment lost 4 bases and the J segment 8 bases; nucleotides outside the gene matches: 10. The CDR3 is 16 residues long. Looked up from germline, CDR1 is LGHNA and CDR2 is YSLEER. CDR3 loop: CASSRLAGPAFHEQFF. CDR3 coding DNA: TGCGCCAGCAGCCGACTAGCGGGACCCGCGTTTCATGAGCAGTTCTTC.

This chain joins TRBV10-3 and TRBJ1-2, with 8 nucleotides matching TRBD1. CDR3 length equals 17 residues. Germline CDR1 is ENHRY and CDR2 is SYGVKD. After removal of 2 bases from V and 2 bases from J, the junction contained 10 bases not matched to a gene. For the CDR3, the DNA is TGTGCCATCAGTGAGCCTTCCTCCACAGGGGGGAACTATGGCTACACCTTC. Its translation: CAISEPSSTGGNYGYTF.